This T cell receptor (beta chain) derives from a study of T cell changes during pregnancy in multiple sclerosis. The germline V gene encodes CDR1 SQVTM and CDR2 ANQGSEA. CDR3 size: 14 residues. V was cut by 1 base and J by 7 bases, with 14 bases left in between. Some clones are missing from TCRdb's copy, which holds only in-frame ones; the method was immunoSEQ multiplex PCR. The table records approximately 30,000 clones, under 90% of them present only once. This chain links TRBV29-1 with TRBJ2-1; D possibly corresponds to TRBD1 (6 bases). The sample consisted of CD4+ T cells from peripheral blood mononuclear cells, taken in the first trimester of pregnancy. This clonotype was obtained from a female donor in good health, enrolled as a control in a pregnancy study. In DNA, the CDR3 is TGCAGCGTTGAAGTGGGGGTAGGGGGAAATGAGCAGTTCTTC. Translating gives CSVEVGVGGNEQFF.